These 28 T cell receptor beta chains originate from one sample sequenced in a study of T cell changes during pregnancy in multiple sclerosis. This table comes from immunoSEQ multiplex PCR, and its TCRdb copy is limited to in-frame clones, with some not included. The sample has 90,000 or so clones, 91% seen once. The sample here was PBMCs, taken in the first trimester of pregnancy. The receptor set was obtained from a female donor in good health, serving as a control in a pregnancy study. Some clones in this sample may be carry-over from other donors' samples.

The chain combines TRBV7-9 with TRBJ1-3, with TRBD1 identical over 7 bases. The CDR3 runs 15 residues. The germline gives CDR1 SEHNR, CDR2 FQNEAQ (reference sequence). The junction had 2 bases not matched to a gene; V was cut back by 3 bases and J by 0 bases. The CDR3 DNA is TGTGCCAGCAGCTTGGACAGGAACTCTGGAAACACCATATATTTT. It encodes CASSLDRNSGNTIYF.

The chain is built from TRBV6-5 and TRBJ2-2; maybe TRBD2 (7 bases). Between the trimmed V and J ends, which lost 6 bases and 6 bases, there was a span of 14 bases. The CDR3 has 14 residues. Germline CDR1 is MNHEY and CDR2 is SVGAGI. CDR3 DNA: TGTGCCAGCAGCGCGGGGGCGCCGGCCGGGGAGCTGTTTTTT. Protein product: CASSAGAPAGELFF.

This clone occurred once. The CDR3 here is CASSSSTGQPQHF. CDR3 bases: TGTGCCAGCAGCTCTTCTACAGGTCAGCCCCAGCATTTT. The rearrangement links TRBV9 to TRBJ1-5, with a tentative D call TRBD1 (5 bases). This CDR3 comprises 13 residues. Germline loops: CDR1 SGDLS, CDR2 YYNGEE. With 4 bases removed from V and 6 bases from J, the gap between germline ends came to 11 bases.

The chain has TRBV11-2 and TRBJ2-7; D might be TRBD2 (7 bases). The CDR3 length is 14 residues. Between the trimmed V and J ends, which lost 1 base and 3 bases, there was a span of 10 bases. Germline assignment: CDR1 SGHAT and CDR2 FQNNGV. In DNA, the CDR3 is TGTGCCAGCAGCTTAGGGGGAGGGGGCTACGAGCAGTACTTC. Protein sequence: CASSLGGGGYEQYF.

The rearrangement links TRBV5-1 to TRBJ1-1; 9 bases line up with TRBD1. CDR3 length: 16 residues. With V trimmed by 4 bases and J by 3 bases, 10 bases remained unmatched. Germline CDR1 is SGHRS and CDR2 is YFSETQ. CDR3 in amino acids: CASSMGTGFADTEAFF. The CDR3 DNA reads TGCGCCAGCAGCATGGGGACAGGGTTCGCGGACACTGAAGCTTTCTTT. Complete variable domain (other parts from reference TRBV5-1 and TRBJ1-1): KAGVTQTPRYLIKTRGQQVTLSCSPISGHRSVSWYQQTPGQGLQFLFEYFSETQRNKGNFPGRFSGRQFSNSRSEMNVSTLELGDSALYLCASSMGTGFADTEAFFGQGTRLTVV.

The chain links TRBV28 to TRBJ1-1; the match to TRBD1 covers 7 bases. In germline, CDR1 is MDHEN, CDR2 SYDVKM. The CDR3 covers 14 residues. After removal of 7 bases from V and 1 base from J, the junction contained 6 bases not matched to a gene. CDR3 protein: CASIPGQRNTEAFF. CDR3 bases: TGTGCCAGCATCCCGGGACAGAGGAACACTGAAGCTTTCTTT.

The chain links TRBV4-1 to TRBJ2-3; D might be TRBD2 (5 bases). The CDR3 loop spans 16 amino acids. CDR1 MGHRA and CDR2 YSYEKL come from the germline V gene. Trimming took off 0 bases at V and 1 base at J, with 11 bases between the two ends. The CDR3 DNA sequence: TGCGCCAGCAGCCAAGAAAGGGTGGGAGGCACAGATACGCAGTATTTT. Translation: CASSQERVGGTDTQYF.

J is TRBJ1-2 and V is TRBV13; the D is unclear. The germline V and J ends were trimmed by 4 bases and 8 bases, with 17 bases remaining between them. The CDR3 length is 14 residues. Germline assignment: CDR1 PRHDT and CDR2 FYEKMQ (reference sequence). The CDR3 coding sequence is TGTGCCAGCAGCTCCTTGCTACCCCTAGGAGGCTACACCTTC. Its translation: CASSSLLPLGGYTF.

This rearrangement joins TRBV4-2 to TRBJ2-7; TRBD2 might be the D (5 bases). Germline loops: CDR1 LGHNA, CDR2 YNFKEQ. The CDR3 extends over 15 amino acids. Deletions cut 0 bases from V and 5 bases from J, with 14 bases between. The CDR3 sequence is CASSQDWAGLNEQYF. CDR3 DNA: TGTGCCAGCAGCCAAGATTGGGCGGGCCTGAACGAGCAGTACTTC.

The J gene is TRBJ2-7, the V gene TRBV5-5; TRBD1 is a possible D gene (5 bases). Germline assignment: CDR1 SGHKS and CDR2 YYEKEE (reference sequence). V was clipped by 1 base and J by 2 bases, with 13 bases between them. The CDR3 has 15 residues. Written as DNA, the CDR3 is TGTGCCAGCAGCTTGAATTGGGGCAGCCCCTACGAGCAGTACTTC. The encoded protein is CASSLNWGSPYEQYF.

The chain joins TRBV15 to TRBJ2-3; 9 nucleotides align to TRBD2. This CDR3 region has 16 residues. J was trimmed by 2 bases and V by 5 bases; bases with no gene match: 8. Germline V gene data show CDR1 as LNHNV and CDR2 as YYDKDF (reference sequence). CDR3 loop: CATSWGLAGNTDTQYF. CDR3 sequence (DNA): TGTGCCACCAGCTGGGGGCTAGCGGGGAACACAGATACGCAGTATTTT.

The chain has TRBV27 and TRBJ2-5; the D gene is possibly TRBD2 (6 bases). The germline V gene encodes CDR1 MNHEY and CDR2 SMNVEV (reference sequence). The CDR3 loop spans 16 amino acids. Trimming left V 4 bases short and J 3 bases short, with 18 bases between. The CDR3 nucleotides read TGTGCCAGCAGTTCTACGCGGGGTGGGTGGAAAGAGACCCAGTACTTC. This gives the protein CASSSTRGGWKETQYF.

V is TRBV6-5 and J is TRBJ1-1, with D uncertain. Trimming took off 6 bases at V and 3 bases at J, with 8 bases between the two ends. The CDR3 is made up of 12 amino acids. Germline V CDR1 and CDR2: MNHEY, SVGAGI. Written as DNA, the CDR3 is TGTGCCAGCAGCTATGGTTACACTGAAGCTTTCTTT. Residues: CASSYGYTEAFF.

The chain employs TRBV28 and TRBJ1-3; D is undetermined. The CDR3 is made up of 16 amino acids. The V end was cut by 6 bases, the J end by 0 bases, with 15 bases between. Germline CDR1 and CDR2: MDHEN and SYDVKM. CDR3 bases: TGTGCCAGCAGCCAACCCCCAGGTCTCTCTGGAAACACCATATATTTT. The encoded protein is CASSQPPGLSGNTIYF.

This chain joins TRBV5-4 and TRBJ1-5; D call uncertain. CDR3 length: 15 residues. Germline CDR1 and CDR2: SGHNT and YYREEE (reference sequence). V shed 0 bases and J shed 5 bases, with 12 bases lying between them. CDR3 DNA sequence: TGTGCCAGCAGCTTGGCGCGACAAAAGGATCAGCCCCAGCATTTT. It specifies CASSLARQKDQPQHF.

V and J are TRBV10-2 and TRBJ2-3; 11 nucleotides match TRBD1. Looked up from germline, CDR1 is WSHSY and CDR2 is SAAADI. V lost 2 bases, J lost 6 bases, and 4 bases stayed unmatched. The CDR3 covers 15 residues. CDR3 protein: CASSEGTGGSDTQYF. CDR3 coding DNA: TGCGCCAGCAGTGAGGGGACAGGGGGTTCGGATACGCAGTATTTT.

The V call is TRBV18, the J call TRBJ2-3, with 11 nucleotides matching TRBD2. V lost 3 bases to trimming and J lost 7 bases; unmatched junction nucleotides: 9. Germline V lookup: CDR1 KGHSH, CDR2 LQKENI. The CDR3 length is 16 residues. In nucleotides, the CDR3 is TGTGCCAGCTCACCCAGGCTAGCGGGGGGCCTGTATACGCAGTATTTT. Residues: CASSPRLAGGLYTQYF.

This chain connects TRBV19 to TRBJ2-1; 7 nucleotides agree with TRBD1. CDR3 length: 16 amino acids. Per germline, CDR1 LNHDA and CDR2 SQIVND (reference sequence). Trimming cost V 1 base and J 5 bases; bases outside gene matches: 8. The CDR3 DNA reads as TGTGCCAGTAGTATAGGAACAGGGGCCCTAAACAATGAGCAGTTCTTC. Its protein product is CASSIGTGALNNEQFF.

The V call is TRBV6-1, the J call TRBJ1-1; D is unclear. This CDR3 contains 15 residues. CDR1 is MNHNS and CDR2 is SASEGT in the germline V gene. Between the trimmed V and J ends, which lost 5 bases and 2 bases, there was a span of 15 bases. For the CDR3, the DNA is TGTGCCAGCAGTAGAGAGACCGCGGTTAACACTGAAGCTTTCTTT. Protein product: CASSRETAVNTEAFF.

The genes are TRBV28 and TRBJ1-5; D remains ambiguous. The CDR3 runs to 14 residues. Germline V gene lookup returns CDR1 MDHEN and CDR2 SYDVKM. Trimming cost V 1 base and J 7 bases, with 11 bases left between them. The CDR3 loop is CASSLYSLQQPQHF. The CDR3 nucleotides read TGTGCCAGCAGTTTATACAGCCTCCAACAGCCCCAGCATTTT. The full variable domain, completed using reference TRBV28 and TRBJ1-5, is DVKVTQSSRYLVKRTGEKVFLECVQDMDHENMFWYRQDPGLGLRLIYFSYDVKMKEKGDIPEGYSVSREKKERFSLILESASTNQTSMYLCASSLYSLQQPQHFGDGTRLSIL.

The J gene is TRBJ2-3, the V gene TRBV4-3; 7 nucleotides agree with TRBD1. Germline-derived CDR1 and CDR2 are LGHNA and YSLEER. The CDR3 spans 18 residues. J gave up 2 bases and V 1 base, and 12 bases lay outside the gene matches. CDR3 in DNA: TGCGCCAGCAGCCAAGGACTGACAGGGATTCAGCCCACAGATACGCAGTATTTT. It is translated as CASSQGLTGIQPTDTQYF.

The genes are TRBV19 and TRBJ1-5, with D possibly TRBD1 on 6 matching bases. V was trimmed by 6 bases and J by 7 bases, leaving 10 bases between them. Looked up from germline, CDR1 is LNHDA and CDR2 is SQIVND (reference sequence). This CDR3 is built from 12 residues. The CDR3 sequence: CASRRGGQPQHF. The CDR3 coding sequence is TGTGCCAGTAGGAGGGGGGGCCAGCCCCAGCATTTT.

This chain connects TRBV2 to TRBJ1-2, with a weak D call TRBD1 (5 bases). V was cut by 0 bases and J by 8 bases, with 13 bases left in between. The CDR3 spans 14 residues. CDR1 SNHLY and CDR2 FYNNEI come from the germline V gene. CDR3 region: CASSEARGGGGYTF. Here the CDR3 DNA reads TGTGCCAGCAGTGAAGCGCGGGGGGGAGGAGGCTACACCTTC.

The V gene is TRBV4-1, the J gene TRBJ2-7, with a possible D match to TRBD1 (5 bases). The CDR3 totals 13 residues. CDR1 and CDR2 from the germline V gene are MGHRA and YSYEKL. Between the trimmed V and J ends, which lost 4 bases and 0 bases, there was a span of 7 bases. CDR3 sequence: CASSPTVSYEQYF. CDR3 DNA: TGCGCCAGCAGCCCGACAGTCTCCTACGAGCAGTACTTC.

This chain links TRBV5-6 with TRBJ2-2, with a possible D match to TRBD2 (6 bases). V was cut by 0 bases and J by 4 bases, with 19 bases left in between. Germline values: CDR1 SGHDT, CDR2 YYEEEE. CDR3 size: 18 residues. The CDR3: CASSLARSGGVPTGELFF. The CDR3 nucleotides are TGTGCCAGCAGCTTGGCCAGGTCTGGCGGGGTTCCCACCGGGGAGCTGTTTTTT.

This chain joins TRBV19 and TRBJ2-5; 7 nucleotides align to TRBD2. The CDR3 runs to 14 residues. Looked up from germline, CDR1 is LNHDA and CDR2 is SQIVND (reference sequence). V gave up 3 bases and J gave up 4 bases; unmatched junction bases: 5. The CDR3 loop is CASSMAGDVETQYF. The CDR3 DNA reads as TGTGCCAGTAGTATGGCGGGGGATGTAGAGACCCAGTACTTC.

The rearrangement uses TRBV5-5 and TRBJ2-3; perhaps TRBD1 as D (5 bases). V was trimmed by 2 bases and J by 2 bases, leaving 9 bases between them. CDR1 is SGHKS, CDR2 YYEKEE, per germline (reference sequence). This CDR3 comprises 14 residues. CDR3 nucleotides: TGTGCCAGCAGCTTAGGACACCTCACAGATACGCAGTATTTT. Protein sequence: CASSLGHLTDTQYF.

The V call is TRBV10-3, the J call TRBJ2-1; 10 nucleotides agree with TRBD2. CDR1 and CDR2 (germline): ENHRY, SYGVKD. This CDR3 spans 14 amino acids. The junction had 1 base not matched to a gene; V was cut back by 3 bases and J by 5 bases. The CDR3 sequence is CAISEAGGHNEQFF. The CDR3, as DNA: TGTGCCATCAGTGAAGCGGGGGGGCACAATGAGCAGTTCTTC.